Included here is one TCR beta chain sequence, with context. This sample is drawn from a study of blood T cell repertoires in COVID-19. Turning to the study itself: Both acute and convalescent COVID-19 samples were obtained from the United States, Italy and Spain.

The CDR3 sequence is 14 residues long. CDR1 is SGHDT, CDR2 YYEEEE, per germline. The germline V and J ends were trimmed by 0 bases and 5 bases, with 8 bases remaining between them. Produced via immunoSEQ multiplex PCR; TCRdb's table is partial and in-frame only. The sample lists roughly 200,000 clones; about 86% were seen once. The receptor was derived from a middle-aged man with active or convalescent COVID-19. Sequencing was done on a sample of peripheral blood. The chain is built from TRBV5-6 and TRBJ1-4, with D perhaps matching TRBD1 (6 bases). The CDR3 sequence is CASSLAGVNEKLFF. The CDR3 DNA sequence: TGTGCCAGCAGCTTGGCAGGGGTCAATGAAAAACTGTTTTTT.